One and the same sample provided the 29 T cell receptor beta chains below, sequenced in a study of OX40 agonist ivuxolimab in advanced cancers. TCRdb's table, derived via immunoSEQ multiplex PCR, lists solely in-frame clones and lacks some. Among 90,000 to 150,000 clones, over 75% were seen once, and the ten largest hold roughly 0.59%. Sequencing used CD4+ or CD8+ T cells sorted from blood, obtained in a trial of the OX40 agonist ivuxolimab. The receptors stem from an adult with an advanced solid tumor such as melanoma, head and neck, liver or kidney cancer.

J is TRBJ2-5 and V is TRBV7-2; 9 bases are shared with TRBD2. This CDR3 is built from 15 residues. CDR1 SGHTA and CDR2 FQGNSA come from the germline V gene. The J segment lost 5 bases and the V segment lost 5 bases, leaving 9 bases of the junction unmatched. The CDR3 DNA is TGTGCCAGCAGCCCAGGGGGACTAGCTGGGGAGACCCAGTACTTC. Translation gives CASSPGGLAGETQYF.

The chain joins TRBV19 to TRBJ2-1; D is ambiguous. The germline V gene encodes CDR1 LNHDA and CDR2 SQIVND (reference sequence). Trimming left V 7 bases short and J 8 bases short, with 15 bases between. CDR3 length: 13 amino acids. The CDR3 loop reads CASNKDRRDEQFF. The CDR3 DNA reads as TGTGCCAGTAACAAGGACCGTAGGGATGAGCAGTTCTTC.

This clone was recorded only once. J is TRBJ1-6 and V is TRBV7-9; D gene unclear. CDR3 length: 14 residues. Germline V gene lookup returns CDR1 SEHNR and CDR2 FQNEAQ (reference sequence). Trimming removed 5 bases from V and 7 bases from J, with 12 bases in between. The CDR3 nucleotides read TGTGCCAGCAGCCGATTTGATGGAAATTCACCCCTCCACTTT. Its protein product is CASSRFDGNSPLHF.

CDR3 protein: CASSLSLDYYGYTF. CDR3 bases: TGTGCCAGCAGCTTGAGCTTAGACTACTATGGCTACACCTTC. V usage is TRBV5-5 and J usage is TRBJ1-2; the D is unclear. The ends were cut back, 1 base at V and 3 bases at J, with 10 bases in the middle. This CDR3 spans 14 amino acids. Germline V gene data show CDR1 as SGHKS and CDR2 as YYEKEE (reference sequence).

CDR3: CASSSALYRNEQYF. The CDR3 DNA reads as TGTGCCAGCAGTTCCGCCCTTTACAGGAACGAGCAGTACTTC. The J gene is TRBJ2-7, the V gene TRBV28; TRBD1 is a possible D gene (5 bases). Per the germline V gene, CDR1 is MDHEN and CDR2 is SYDVKM. CDR3 size: 14 residues. V gave up 4 bases and J gave up 5 bases, with 15 bases separating them.

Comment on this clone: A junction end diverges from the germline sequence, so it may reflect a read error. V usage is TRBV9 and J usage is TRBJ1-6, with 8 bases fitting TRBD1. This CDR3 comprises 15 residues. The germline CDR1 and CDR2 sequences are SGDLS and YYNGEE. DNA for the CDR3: TGTGTCAGCAGCGTAGGGGGACAGGATAATTCACCCCTCCACTTT. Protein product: CVSSVGGQDNSPLHF.

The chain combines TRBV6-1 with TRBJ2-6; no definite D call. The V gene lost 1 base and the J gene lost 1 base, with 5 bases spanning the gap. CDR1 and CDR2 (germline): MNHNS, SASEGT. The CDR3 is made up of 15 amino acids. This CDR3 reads CASSEGMSGANVLTF. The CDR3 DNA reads TGTGCCAGCAGTGAAGGGATGTCTGGGGCCAACGTCCTGACTTTC.

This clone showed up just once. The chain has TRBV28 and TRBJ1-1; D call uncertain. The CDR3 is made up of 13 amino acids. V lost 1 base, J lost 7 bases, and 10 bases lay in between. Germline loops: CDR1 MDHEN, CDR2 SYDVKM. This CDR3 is CASSLSRRGEAFF. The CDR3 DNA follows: TGTGCCAGCAGTTTATCTAGGAGAGGTGAAGCTTTCTTT.

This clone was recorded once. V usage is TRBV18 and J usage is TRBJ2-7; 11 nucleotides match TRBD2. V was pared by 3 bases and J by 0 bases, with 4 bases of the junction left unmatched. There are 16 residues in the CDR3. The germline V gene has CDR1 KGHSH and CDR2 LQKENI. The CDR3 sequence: CASSPRLAGGSYEQYF. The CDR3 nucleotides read TGTGCCAGCTCACCCCGCCTAGCGGGGGGCTCCTACGAGCAGTACTTC.

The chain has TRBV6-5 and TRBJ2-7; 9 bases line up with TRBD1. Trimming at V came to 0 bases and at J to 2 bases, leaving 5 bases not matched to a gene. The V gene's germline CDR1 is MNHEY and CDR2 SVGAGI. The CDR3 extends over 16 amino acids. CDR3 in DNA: TGTGCCAGCAGTTACTCGGGACAGGGCATACCCTACGAGCAGTACTTC. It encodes CASSYSGQGIPYEQYF.

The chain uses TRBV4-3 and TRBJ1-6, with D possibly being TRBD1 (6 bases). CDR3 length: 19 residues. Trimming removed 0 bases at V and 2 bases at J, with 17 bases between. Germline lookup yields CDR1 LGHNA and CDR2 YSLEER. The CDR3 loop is CASSQDLGRGAAYNSPLHF. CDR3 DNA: TGCGCCAGCAGCCAAGATCTCGGAAGGGGGGCCGCCTATAATTCACCCCTCCACTTT.

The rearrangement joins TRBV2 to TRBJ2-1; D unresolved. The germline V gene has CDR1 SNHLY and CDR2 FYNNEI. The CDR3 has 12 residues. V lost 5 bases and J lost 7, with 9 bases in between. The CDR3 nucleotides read TGTGCCAGCAGTCCCCTCTGGAATGAGCAGTTCTTC. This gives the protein CASSPLWNEQFF.

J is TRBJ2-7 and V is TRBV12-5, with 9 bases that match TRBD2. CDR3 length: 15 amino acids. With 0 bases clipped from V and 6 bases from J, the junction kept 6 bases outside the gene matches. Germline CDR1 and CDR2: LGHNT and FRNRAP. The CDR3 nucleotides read TGTGCTAGTGGTTTGGTACTCGCGGGGGGGCTCGAGCAGTACTTC. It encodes CASGLVLAGGLEQYF. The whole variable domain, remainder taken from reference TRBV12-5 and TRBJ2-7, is DARVTQTPRHKVTEMGQEVTMRCQPILGHNTVFWYRQTMMQGLELLAYFRNRAPLDDSGMPKDRFSAEMPDATLATLKIQPSEPRDSAVYFCASGLVLAGGLEQYFGPGTRLTVT.

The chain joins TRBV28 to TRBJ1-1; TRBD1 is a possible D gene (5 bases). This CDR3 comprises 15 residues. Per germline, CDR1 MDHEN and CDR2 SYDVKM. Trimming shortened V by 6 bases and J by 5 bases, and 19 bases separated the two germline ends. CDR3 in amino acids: CASSPPSPGLTEAFF. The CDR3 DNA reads TGTGCCAGCAGCCCCCCCAGTCCGGGGCTTACTGAAGCTTTCTTT.

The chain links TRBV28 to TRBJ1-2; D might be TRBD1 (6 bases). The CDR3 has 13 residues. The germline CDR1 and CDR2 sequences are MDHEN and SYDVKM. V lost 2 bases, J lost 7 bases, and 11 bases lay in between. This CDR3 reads CASSLQQGLGYTF. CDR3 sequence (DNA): TGTGCCAGCAGTTTACAACAGGGTCTTGGCTACACCTTC.

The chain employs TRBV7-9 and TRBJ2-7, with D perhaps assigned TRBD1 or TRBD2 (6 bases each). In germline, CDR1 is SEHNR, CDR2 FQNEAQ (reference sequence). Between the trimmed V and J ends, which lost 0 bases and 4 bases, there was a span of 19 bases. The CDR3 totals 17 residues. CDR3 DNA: TGTGCCAGCAGCTTAGCGCATTTTACAGGGACTCTGTACGAGCAGTACTTC. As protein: CASSLAHFTGTLYEQYF.

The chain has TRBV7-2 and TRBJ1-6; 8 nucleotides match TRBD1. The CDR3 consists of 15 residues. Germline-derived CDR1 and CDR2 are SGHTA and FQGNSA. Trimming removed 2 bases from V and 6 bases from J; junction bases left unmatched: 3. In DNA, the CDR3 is TGTGCCAGCAGCTTAAGCCAGGGGGCTAATTCACCCCTCCACTTT. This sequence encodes CASSLSQGANSPLHF.

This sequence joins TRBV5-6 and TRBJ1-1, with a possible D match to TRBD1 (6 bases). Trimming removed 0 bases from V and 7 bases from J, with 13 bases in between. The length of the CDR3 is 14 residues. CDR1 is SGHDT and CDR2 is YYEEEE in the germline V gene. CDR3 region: CASSLAAGGGEAFF. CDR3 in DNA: TGTGCCAGCAGCTTGGCTGCGGGAGGGGGTGAAGCTTTCTTT.

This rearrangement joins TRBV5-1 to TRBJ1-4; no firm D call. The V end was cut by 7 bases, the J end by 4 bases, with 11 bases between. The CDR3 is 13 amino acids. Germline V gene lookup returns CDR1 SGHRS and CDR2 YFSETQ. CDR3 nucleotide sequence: TGCGCCAGCGGAAGGTCTGGTAATGAAAAACTGTTTTTT. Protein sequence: CASGRSGNEKLFF.

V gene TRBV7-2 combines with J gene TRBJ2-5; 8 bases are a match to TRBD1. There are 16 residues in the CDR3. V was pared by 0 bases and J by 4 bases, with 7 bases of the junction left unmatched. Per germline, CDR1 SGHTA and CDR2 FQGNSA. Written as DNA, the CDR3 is TGTGCCAGCAGCTTAGCGCTTGGACAGGGCGGAGAGACCCAGTACTTC. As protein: CASSLALGQGGETQYF.

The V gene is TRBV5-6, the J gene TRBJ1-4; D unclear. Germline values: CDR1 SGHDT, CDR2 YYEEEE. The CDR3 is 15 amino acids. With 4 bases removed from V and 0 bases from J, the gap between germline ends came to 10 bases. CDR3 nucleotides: TGTGCCAGCAGCCGGTCCTGGGCAACTAATGAAAAACTGTTTTTT. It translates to CASSRSWATNEKLFF.

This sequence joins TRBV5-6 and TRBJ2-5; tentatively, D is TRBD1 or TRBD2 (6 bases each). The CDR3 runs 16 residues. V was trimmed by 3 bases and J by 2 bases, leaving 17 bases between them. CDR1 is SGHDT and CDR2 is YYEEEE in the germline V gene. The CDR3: CASSSPGGLKQETQYF. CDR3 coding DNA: TGTGCCAGCAGCTCCCCCGGGGGCCTAAAGCAAGAGACCCAGTACTTC.

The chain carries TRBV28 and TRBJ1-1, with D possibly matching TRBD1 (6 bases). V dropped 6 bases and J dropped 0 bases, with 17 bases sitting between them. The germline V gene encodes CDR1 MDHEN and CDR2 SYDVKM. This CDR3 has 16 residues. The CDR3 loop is CASRLEPDRLNTEAFF. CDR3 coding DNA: TGTGCCAGCAGGCTTGAACCGGACAGACTGAACACTGAAGCTTTCTTT.

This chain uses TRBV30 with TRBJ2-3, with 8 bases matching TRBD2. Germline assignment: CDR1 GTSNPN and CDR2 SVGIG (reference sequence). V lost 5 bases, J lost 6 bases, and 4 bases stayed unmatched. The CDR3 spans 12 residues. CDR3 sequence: CAWASGGDTQYF. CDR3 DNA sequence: TGTGCCTGGGCCTCGGGGGGGGATACGCAGTATTTT.

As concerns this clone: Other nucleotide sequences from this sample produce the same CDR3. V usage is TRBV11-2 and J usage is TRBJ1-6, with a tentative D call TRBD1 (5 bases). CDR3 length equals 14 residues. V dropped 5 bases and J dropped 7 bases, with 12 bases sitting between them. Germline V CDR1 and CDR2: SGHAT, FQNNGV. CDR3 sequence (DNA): TGTGCCAGCAGCACCTGGGACGGAAATTCACCCCTCCACTTT. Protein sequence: CASSTWDGNSPLHF.

The CDR3 loop is CSGRVPSGGPPVVPVEQFF. The CDR3, as DNA: TGCAGCGGCCGAGTTCCTAGCGGGGGGCCCCCAGTCGTGCCCGTTGAGCAGTTCTTC. This chain joins TRBV29-1 and TRBJ2-1, with TRBD2 identical over 11 bases. V trimming: 7 bases; J trimming: 9 bases; junction bases outside the gene matches: 26. The CDR3 is made up of 19 amino acids. The germline V gene has CDR1 SQVTM and CDR2 ANQGSEA.

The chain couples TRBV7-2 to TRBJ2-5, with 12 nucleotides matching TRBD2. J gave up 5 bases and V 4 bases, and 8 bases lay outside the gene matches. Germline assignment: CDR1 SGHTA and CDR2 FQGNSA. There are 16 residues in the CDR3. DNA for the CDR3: TGTGCCAGCAGCTCCCCCGGACTAGCGGGGCGTGAGACCCAGTACTTC. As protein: CASSSPGLAGRETQYF.

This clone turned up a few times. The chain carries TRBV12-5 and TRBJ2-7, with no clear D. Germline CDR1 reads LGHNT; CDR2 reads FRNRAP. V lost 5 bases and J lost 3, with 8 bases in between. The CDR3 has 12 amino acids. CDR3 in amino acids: CASGRTLYEQYF. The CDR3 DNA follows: TGTGCTAGTGGTCGTACTCTCTACGAGCAGTACTTC.

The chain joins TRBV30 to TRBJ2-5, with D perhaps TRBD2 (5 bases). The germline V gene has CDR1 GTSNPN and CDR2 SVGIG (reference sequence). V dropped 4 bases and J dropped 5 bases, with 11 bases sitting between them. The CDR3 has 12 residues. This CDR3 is CAWTTLVETQYF. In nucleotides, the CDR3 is TGTGCCTGGACTACACTAGTGGAGACCCAGTACTTC. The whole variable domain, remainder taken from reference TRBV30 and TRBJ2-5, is SQTIHQWPATLVQPVGSPLSLECTVEGTSNPNLYWYRQAAGRGLQLLFYSVGIGQISSEVPQNLSASRPQDRQFILSSKKLLLSDSGFYLCAWTTLVETQYFGPGTRLLVL.